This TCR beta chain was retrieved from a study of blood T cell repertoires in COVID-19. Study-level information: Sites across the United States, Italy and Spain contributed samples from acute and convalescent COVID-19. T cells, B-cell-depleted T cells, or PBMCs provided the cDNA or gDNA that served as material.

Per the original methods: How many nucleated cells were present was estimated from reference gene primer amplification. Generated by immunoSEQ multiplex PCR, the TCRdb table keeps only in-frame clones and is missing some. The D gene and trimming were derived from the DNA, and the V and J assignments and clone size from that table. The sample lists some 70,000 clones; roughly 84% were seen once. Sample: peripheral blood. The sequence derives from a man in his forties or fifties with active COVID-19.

CDR3 amino acids: CASSLEQGYGYTF. The CDR3 nucleotides read TGCGCCAGCAGCTTGGAACAGGGGTATGGCTACACCTTC. The chain uses TRBV5-1 and TRBJ1-2; 7 nucleotides line up with TRBD1. V shed 0 bases and J 5 bases; nucleotides not matched to a gene: 1. The germline gives CDR1 SGHRS, CDR2 YFSETQ. This CDR3 region has 13 residues.